This TCR beta chain came from a study of T cell repertoires in cytomegalovirus infection. Concerning this clonotype itself: What it binds is unknown.

This CDR3 has 17 residues. Germline CDR1 ENHRY, CDR2 SYGVKD. The V segment lost 6 bases and the J segment 6 bases; nucleotides outside the gene matches: 14. TCRdb redid the calling of the reads with MiXCR, one entry per CDR3 protein. This repertoire shows 600,000 to 700,000 distinct CDR3 sequences, around 30% found once; its top ten account for approximately 18%. The V and J genes are TRBV10-3 and TRBJ2-2, with 9 bases fitting TRBD1. Sample: cultured PBMCs, taken from culture after CMV antigen stimulation. This clonotype was obtained from a human donor in good health (CMV status not recorded). Some clones in this sample may be carry-over from other donors' samples. The CDR3 region is CAISLTAGTGTAGELFF. The CDR3 DNA follows: TGTGCCATCAGCCTTACTGCCGGGACAGGGACCGCCGGGGAGCTGTTTTTT.